This T cell receptor beta chain appears in the sequencing data of a study of lymphopenia after photon versus proton radiotherapy. The study, taken as a whole, reports: Photon-treated patients lost naive T cells and TCR diversity; proton-treated stayed stable.

Assay: immunoSEQ multiplex PCR; the TCRdb copy retains only in-frame clones and omits some. The sample has 3,000 to 4,500 clones, about three quarters seen once. This clone has only one observation. Its matching antigen is unknown. This CDR3 has 12 residues. Germline V gives CDR1 WSHSY, CDR2 SAAADI. Trimming shortened V by 8 bases and J by 3 bases, and 11 bases separated the two germline ends. The sequencing used peripheral blood, collected from a patient treated with proton-based radiotherapy. This clonotype was obtained from an elderly man with esophageal cancer. The chain combines TRBV10-2 with TRBJ2-7; D is perhaps TRBD1 (5 bases). The CDR3 spells CASWGSRYEQYF. The CDR3 DNA reads as TGCGCCAGCTGGGGCTCCCGCTACGAGCAGTACTTC.